The present T cell receptor (beta chain) was sequenced within a study of regulatory T cells in long-lasting Graves disease. Looking at the study overall: Graves' patients, newly diagnosed, had taken antithyroid drugs under 3 months.

The CDR3 is 12 residues long. V was cut by 4 bases and J by 13 bases, with 17 bases left in between. The germline gives CDR1 SGHDT, CDR2 YYEEEE. Combining iRepertoire HTBI primers with Arm-PCR of CDR3 regions, the authors built TCR beta libraries. Each CDR3 protein is one row after TCRdb ran MiXCR on the multiplex PCR reads. The sample lists 500,000 or so distinct CDR3 sequences, about 16% seen once, with roughly 25% in the top ten. This clonotype showed up just a few times. Time point specified: newly diagnosed GD, antithyroid drugs for less than 3 months. The authors made the TCR library using RNA they extracted from PBMCs. These data were also filed under a second study, of T cells in Graves' hyperthyroidism and ophthalmopathy. As reported in that work: Hyperthyroidism patients were newly diagnosed, had disease duration under 2 months, and were aged 18 to 65 years. The study excluded patients with uncontrolled infection, other autoimmune disease, pregnancy or lactation.

The source of this sequence is a woman aged 40 to 65 with Graves disease. This chain uses TRBV5-6 with TRBJ1-2; no definite D call. The starting material was peripheral blood mononuclear cells (PBMCs), obtained at new diagnosis, from a patient treated with antithyroid drugs. CDR3 sequence (DNA): TGTGCCAGCAGCCTGGCGGCAGATCCTGGCACCTTC. Its protein is CASSLAADPGTF. Complete variable domain (other parts from reference TRBV5-6 and TRBJ1-2): DAGVTQSPTHLIKTRGQQVTLRCSPKSGHDTVSWYQQALGQGPQFIFQYYEEEERQRGNFPDRFSGHQFPNYSSELNVNALLLGDSALYLCASSLAADPGTFGSGTRLTVV.